What follows are 27 T cell receptor beta chains derived from one specimen sequenced in a study of blood T cells in healthy people across ages. Then a second PCR, running about 6 to 11 cycles, was carried out with a sample-barcoded 5' primer and a J-beta primer mix. TCRdb re-called the 5' RACE reads with MiXCR, one entry per CDR3 protein. The sample has fewer than 1,000,000 distinct CDR3 sequences, 40% to 50% seen once. Sequencing used blood. The origin of the receptors is a man between 60 and 70 years old in good health.

This clonotype was seen a handful of times. V and J are TRBV5-4 and TRBJ2-2; 8 nucleotides agree with TRBD1. The CDR3 has 16 amino acids. Germline CDR1 is SGHNT and CDR2 is YYREEE (reference sequence). V shed 0 bases and J 4 bases; nucleotides not matched to a gene: 5. The CDR3 spells CASSLVRDRGTGELFF. CDR3 nucleotides: TGTGCCAGCAGCTTGGTCCGCGACAGGGGCACCGGGGAGCTGTTTTTT.

This chain connects TRBV25-1 to TRBJ1-1; TRBD1 matches at 8 bases. The J segment lost 1 base and the V segment lost 5 bases, leaving 6 bases of the junction unmatched. CDR1 is MGHDK and CDR2 is SYGVNS in the germline V gene. The length of the CDR3 is 15 residues. DNA of the CDR3: TGTGCCAGCAGTAATCCTGGACAGGGGAACACTGAAGCTTTCTTT. It is translated as CASSNPGQGNTEAFF.

The V and J genes are TRBV14 and TRBJ2-5; a weak D match, TRBD1 (5 bases). The J call is doubtful: the DNA matches TRBJ2-7 better. The germline CDR1 and CDR2 sequences are SGHDN and FVKESK. There are 13 residues in the CDR3. CDR3 residues: CASSRTMGYEQYF. DNA of the CDR3: TGTGCCAGCAGCCGGACAATGGGATACGAGCAGTACTTC.

This chain links TRBV20-1 with TRBJ2-7, with a possible D match to TRBD1 (6 bases). Trimming took 2 bases from V and 0 from J, leaving 8 bases between them. The CDR3 is 13 amino acids. Germline values: CDR1 DFQATT, CDR2 SNEGSKA (reference sequence). CDR3 sequence (DNA): TGCAGTGCTAGACAGGGGAGCTCCTACGAGCAGTACTTC. Encoded protein: CSARQGSSYEQYF.

CDR3 sequence (DNA): TGTGCCTGGGGGGGGGAGACAGATACGCAGTATTTT. It is translated as CAWGGETDTQYF. The chain joins TRBV30 to TRBJ2-3; TRBD2 matches 7 bases. CDR3 length: 12 amino acids. V shed 5 bases, J shed 3 bases, and the junction held 2 bases outside the gene matches. CDR1 and CDR2 from the germline V gene are GTSNPN and SVGIG (reference sequence).

V usage is TRBV3-1 and J usage is TRBJ2-3; 8 positions match TRBD2. This CDR3 is built from 15 residues. Germline V CDR1 and CDR2: LGHDT, YNNKEL (reference sequence). V shed 7 bases and J 7 bases; nucleotides not matched to a gene: 13. CDR3 nucleotides: TGTGCCAGCACCGAAGAAAGCGGGGGAGTTCATACGCAGTATTTT. Translated: CASTEESGGVHTQYF.

The rearrangement links TRBV29-1 to TRBJ1-1; 9 nucleotides align to TRBD1. Germline trimming cut 6 bases from V and 0 bases from J; bases unmatched to any gene: 17. This CDR3 spans 18 amino acids. Germline V gene data show CDR1 as SQVTM and CDR2 as ANQGSEA. The CDR3 DNA reads TGCAGCGTCCCCGGAACGCCCAGGACAGGGGTACTGAACACTGAAGCTTTCTTT. Its translation: CSVPGTPRTGVLNTEAFF.

This sequence joins TRBV7-2 and TRBJ2-1; 10 bases match TRBD2. Looked up from germline, CDR1 is SGHTA and CDR2 is FQGNSA. The CDR3 loop spans 15 amino acids. Trimming removed 5 bases from V and 7 bases from J; junction bases left unmatched: 8. For the CDR3, the DNA is TGTGCCAGCAGCAGAAGCGGGGGGGGTATGAATGAGCAGTTCTTC. Translation: CASSRSGGGMNEQFF.

Concerning this clonotype: A read error may be the cause here, since a much bigger clone is one base away. The chain recombines TRBV20-1 with TRBJ2-5, with 9 bases matching TRBD2. The V and J ends lost 8 bases and 11 bases, in that order; junction bases with no gene match: 18. The germline gives CDR1 DFQATT, CDR2 SNEGSKA (reference sequence). The CDR3 length is 14 residues. The CDR3 region is CSTMRPGLAGEQYF. The CDR3 coding sequence is TGCAGTACAATGCGGCCGGGACTAGCTGGGGAGCAGTACTTC.

V usage is TRBV29-1 and J usage is TRBJ2-7, with 7 bases that match TRBD1. The V and J ends lost 4 bases and 6 bases, in that order; junction bases with no gene match: 12. Looked up from germline, CDR1 is SQVTM and CDR2 is ANQGSEA. This CDR3 has 14 amino acids. The CDR3 is CSVVRQGSGGEQYF. CDR3 nucleotides: TGCAGCGTTGTAAGACAGGGCTCTGGAGGCGAGCAGTACTTC.

The chain is built from TRBV7-9 and TRBJ2-5; D perhaps matches TRBD1 (6 bases). The CDR3 totals 16 residues. The germline CDR1 and CDR2 sequences are SEHNR and FQNEAQ (reference sequence). V lost 2 bases and J 3 bases, leaving 16 bases between the germline ends. CDR3 amino acids: CASSLPSRGLEETQYF. In nucleotides, the CDR3 is TGTGCCAGCAGCTTACCCTCAAGGGGGTTGGAAGAGACCCAGTACTTC.

The chain joins TRBV20-1 to TRBJ1-5; no clear D gene. The CDR3 has 14 amino acids. V lost 3 bases, J lost 3 bases, and 12 bases lay in between. CDR1 is DFQATT and CDR2 is SNEGSKA in the germline V gene (reference sequence). CDR3 bases: TGCAGTGCTAGCAGCCAAGTCGACAATCAGCCCCAGCATTTT. The encoded protein is CSASSQVDNQPQHF.

Concerning this clonotype itself: A read error may account for a junction end that differs from germline. The chain employs TRBV11-1 and TRBJ2-1; 8 bases agree with TRBD1. The CDR3 has 13 residues. Germline CDR1 and CDR2: SGHAT and FQDESV (reference sequence). In DNA, the CDR3 is TGTGCCAGCAGCATAGGACAGGGCTATGAGCAGTTTTTC. It encodes CASSIGQGYEQFF.

Comment on this clonotype: Germline is not matched at one junction end, which may reflect a read error. This chain links TRBV5-1 with TRBJ2-1; no clear D. The germline CDR1 and CDR2 sequences are SGHRS and YFSETQ. CDR3 length: 12 residues. The CDR3 here is CANSLYINEQFF. CDR3 in DNA: TGCGCCAACAGCTTGTATATCAATGAGCAGTTCTTC.

This clonotype occurred a few times. V and J are TRBV20-1 and TRBJ2-4; D remains unclear. V lost 3 bases and J lost 0, with 15 bases in between. This CDR3 contains 16 residues. The germline V gene has CDR1 DFQATT and CDR2 SNEGSKA (reference sequence). CDR3 region: CSARAPLLLAKNIQYF. CDR3 nucleotide sequence: TGCAGTGCTAGGGCCCCCCTCCTTCTAGCCAAAAACATTCAGTACTTC.

The genes are TRBV2 and TRBJ2-1; D possibly corresponds to TRBD2 (5 bases). The CDR3 has 11 residues. Germline CDR1 and CDR2: SNHLY and FYNNEI. Trimming cost V 6 bases and J 8 bases, with 8 bases left between them. In DNA form, the CDR3 reads TGTGCCAGCAGGAGGGTTTATGAGCAGTTCTTC. Protein: CASRRVYEQFF.

This clonotype has a handful of counts. This rearrangement joins TRBV4-3 to TRBJ2-1; 12 bases match TRBD2. Germline CDR1 reads LGHNA; CDR2 reads YSLEER. The J segment lost 10 bases and the V segment lost 3 bases, leaving 10 bases of the junction unmatched. This CDR3 spans 16 amino acids. CDR3 sequence (DNA): TGCGCCAGCAGCCACGTCCGACTAGCGGGGGCCCAAGAGCAGTTCTTC. It codes for CASSHVRLAGAQEQFF.

This clonotype was recorded a few times. V is TRBV29-1 and J is TRBJ1-1, with D maybe TRBD1 (5 bases). V dropped 0 bases and J dropped 7 bases, with 15 bases sitting between them. The CDR3 has 14 amino acids. Per germline, CDR1 SQVTM and CDR2 ANQGSEA. CDR3 amino acids: CSVEDSQSGGEAFF. Here the CDR3 DNA reads TGCAGCGTTGAAGATAGTCAGAGTGGGGGTGAAGCTTTCTTT. Combining the CDR3 with reference TRBV29-1 and TRBJ1-1 gives the whole variable domain SAVISQKPSRDICQRGTSLTIQCQVDSQVTMMFWYRQQPGQSLTLIATANQGSEATYESGFVIDKFPISRPNLTFSTLTVSNMSPEDSSIYLCSVEDSQSGGEAFFGQGTRLTVV.

Only a few counts were recorded for this clonotype. The V and J genes are TRBV11-3 and TRBJ1-2, with 8 bases lining up with TRBD1. After removal of 5 bases from V and 6 bases from J, the junction contained 8 bases not matched to a gene. The CDR3 runs to 14 residues. Germline lookup yields CDR1 SGHNT and CDR2 YENEEA. The CDR3 DNA reads TGTGCCAGCAGCGCCGACAGGGGATGGGATGGCTACACCTTC. Its protein is CASSADRGWDGYTF.

The V gene is TRBV6-5, the J gene TRBJ1-1; tentative D call: TRBD1 (6 bases). CDR3 length: 13 residues. The V end lost 6 bases, the J end lost 4 bases, and 12 bases lay between the germline ends. CDR1 and CDR2 (germline): MNHEY, SVGAGI. The CDR3 here is CASRGQIGTEAFF. CDR3 DNA sequence: TGTGCCAGCAGAGGACAGATCGGCACTGAAGCTTTCTTT.

In this sample, this clonotype turned up once. This sequence joins TRBV6-2 or TRBV6-3 and TRBJ2-1, with D uncertain. Germline V CDR1 and CDR2: MNHEY, SVGEGT. The CDR3 spans 15 residues. V shed 3 bases and J shed 5 bases, with 14 bases lying between them. CDR3 protein: CASSYVAGLDNEQFF. The CDR3 DNA follows: TGTGCCAGCAGTTATGTTGCTGGGCTGGACAATGAGCAGTTCTTC.

A few counts support this clonotype. The chain is built from TRBV12-3 or TRBV12-4 and TRBJ2-3; 10 bases fit TRBD1. Losses at the gene ends were 6 bases for V and 6 bases for J; bases not matched to a gene: 6. The length of the CDR3 is 14 residues. CDR3: CASSSTGGWDTQYF. The CDR3 DNA reads as TGTGCCAGCAGCTCGACAGGGGGCTGGGATACGCAGTATTTT.

This clonotype occurred a few times. The rearrangement links TRBV6-5 to TRBJ2-7; 10 nucleotides line up with TRBD1. The CDR3 contains 15 residues. V was clipped by 7 bases and J by 4 bases; unmatched bases: 10. In germline, CDR1 is MNHEY, CDR2 SVGAGI. The DNA for the CDR3 is TGTGCCAGCACCCACGGGGGACAGGGGTTGTACGAGCAGTACTTC. This gives the protein CASTHGGQGLYEQYF.

Of note for this clonotype: This may be a read error: a much more frequent sequence differs by one nucleotide. This chain connects TRBV20-1 to TRBJ2-1; the D gene is possibly TRBD1 (6 bases). The CDR3 consists of 15 residues. CDR1 is DFQATT, CDR2 SNEGSKA, per germline (reference sequence). CDR3 coding DNA: TGCGGTGCTCTTCGCCGACAGGAACATTACAATGAGCAGTTCTTC. Protein sequence: CGALRRQEHYNEQFF.

This clonotype was detected only a few times. The rearrangement uses TRBV28 and TRBJ2-7; D might be TRBD2 (7 bases). The CDR3 loop spans 16 amino acids. From germline, CDR1 is MDHEN and CDR2 SYDVKM. Trimming removed 2 bases from V and 4 bases from J, with 18 bases in between. The CDR3 protein is CASSLAAGADPYEQYF. CDR3 sequence (DNA): TGTGCCAGCAGTTTAGCGGCGGGGGCAGATCCGTACGAGCAGTACTTC. Full variable domain (rest looked up from reference TRBV28 and TRBJ2-7): DVKVTQSSRYLVKRTGEKVFLECVQDMDHENMFWYRQDPGLGLRLIYFSYDVKMKEKGDIPEGYSVSREKKERFSLILESASTNQTSMYLCASSLAAGADPYEQYFGPGTRLTVT.

The chain links TRBV6-2 or TRBV6-3 to TRBJ2-2; 8 bases are shared with TRBD1. Germline trimming cut 7 bases from V and 3 bases from J; bases unmatched to any gene: 4. CDR3 length: 14 amino acids. Germline V CDR1 and CDR2: MNHEY, SVGEGT. The CDR3 sequence: CASTDRVDTGELFF. In nucleotides, the CDR3 is TGTGCCAGCACGGACAGGGTCGACACCGGGGAGCTGTTTTTT.

Only one count was recorded for this clonotype. The rearrangement joins TRBV12-3 or TRBV12-4 to TRBJ2-5, with 8 nucleotides matching TRBD1. The J call may not be correct, given that the DNA end is closer to TRBJ2-7. This CDR3 is 12 amino acids long. CDR3 sequence (DNA): TGTGCCAGCAGTCTGGACAGGGTCGAGCAGTACTTC. This translates into CASSLDRVEQYF.